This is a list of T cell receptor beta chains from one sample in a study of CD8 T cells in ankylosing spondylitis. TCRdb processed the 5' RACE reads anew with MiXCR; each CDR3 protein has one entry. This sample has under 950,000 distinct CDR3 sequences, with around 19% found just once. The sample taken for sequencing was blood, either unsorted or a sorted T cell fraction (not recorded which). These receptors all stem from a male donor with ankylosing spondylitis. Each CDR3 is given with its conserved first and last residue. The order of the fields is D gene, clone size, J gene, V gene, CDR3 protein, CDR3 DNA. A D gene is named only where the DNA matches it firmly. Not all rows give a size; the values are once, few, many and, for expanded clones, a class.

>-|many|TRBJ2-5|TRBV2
CASRVGAYQETQYF
TGTGCCAGCCGAGTGGGGGCGTACCAAGAGACCCAGTACTTC
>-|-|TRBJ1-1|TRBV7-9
CASSPSNTEAFF
TGTGCCAGCAGCCCCTCGAACACTGAAGCTTTCTTT
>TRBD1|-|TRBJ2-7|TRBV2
CASSRTGTIYEQYF
TGTGCCAGCAGTCGGACAGGGACCATCTACGAGCAGTACTTC
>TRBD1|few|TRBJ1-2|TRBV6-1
CASSEFPGGSNYGYTF
TGTGCCAGCAGTGAATTCCCAGGGGGCTCCAACTATGGCTACACCTTC
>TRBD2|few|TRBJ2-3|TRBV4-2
CASSQRAEAGGSPDTQYF
TGTGCCAGCAGCCAACGGGCGGAGGCGGGGGGCTCCCCAGATACGCAGTATTTT
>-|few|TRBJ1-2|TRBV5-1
CASSYYGLDKRDDGYTF
TGCGCCAGCAGCTATTACGGATTGGACAAACGGGATGATGGCTACACCTTC
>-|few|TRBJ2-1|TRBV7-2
CASSLVVNYNEQFF
TGTGCCAGCAGCTTAGTGGTTAACTACAATGAGCAGTTCTTC
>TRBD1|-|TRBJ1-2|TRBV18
CASSLPGQGNYGYTF
TGTGCCAGCTCACTACCGGGACAGGGAAACTATGGCTACACCTTC
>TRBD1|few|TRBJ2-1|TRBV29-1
CSAEPRGQGSYNEQFF
TGCAGCGCCGAGCCTCGGGGACAGGGCTCCTACAATGAGCAGTTCTTC
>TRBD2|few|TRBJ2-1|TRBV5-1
CASSSVAGGRNEQFF
TGCGCCAGCAGCTCGGTAGCGGGAGGGAGGAATGAGCAGTTCTTC
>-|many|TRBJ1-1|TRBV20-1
CSASRDGAEAFF
TGCAGTGCTAGCAGGGACGGGGCTGAAGCTTTCTTT
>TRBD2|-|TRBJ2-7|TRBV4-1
CASSQGEGDPYEQYF
TGCGCCAGCAGCCAGGGGGAGGGAGACCCATACGAGCAGTACTTC
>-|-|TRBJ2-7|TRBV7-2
CASSLEPAADEQYF
TGTGCCAGCAGCTTAGAGCCAGCGGCGGACGAGCAGTACTTC
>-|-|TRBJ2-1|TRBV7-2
CASHLVYNEQFF
TGTGCCAGCCATTTGGTTTACAATGAGCAGTTCTTC
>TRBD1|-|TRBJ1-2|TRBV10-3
CAISNRGANYGYTF
TGTGCCATCAGTAACAGGGGTGCTAACTATGGCTACACCTTC
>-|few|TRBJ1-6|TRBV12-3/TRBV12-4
CASSKKAGSPLHF
TGTGCCAGTAGTAAAAAAGCGGGATCACCCCTCCACTTT
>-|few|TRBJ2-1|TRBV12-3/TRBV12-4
CASRTGPYNEQFF
TGTGCCAGCAGGACTGGCCCCTACAATGAGCAGTTCTTC
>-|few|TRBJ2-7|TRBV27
CASSLEYAHYEQYF
TGTGCCAGCAGTTTAGAGTATGCCCACTACGAGCAGTACTTC
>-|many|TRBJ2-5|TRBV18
CASSPPGRQETQYF
TGTGCCAGCAGTCCCCCGGGACGCCAAGAGACCCAGTACTTC
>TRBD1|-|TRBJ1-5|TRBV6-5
CASSFTGADQPQHF
TGTGCCAGCAGTTTTACAGGGGCGGATCAGCCCCAGCATTTT
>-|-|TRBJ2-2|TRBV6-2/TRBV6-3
CASSYNTAGGELFF
TGTGCCAGCAGTTATAACACCGCGGGTGGGGAGCTGTTTTTT
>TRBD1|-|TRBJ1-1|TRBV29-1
CSVKGRGQITTNTEAFF
TGCAGCGTAAAGGGCAGGGGGCAGATAACGACGAACACTGAAGCTTTCTTT
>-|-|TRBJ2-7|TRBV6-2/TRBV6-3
CASTGDMTYEQYF
TGTGCCAGCACCGGTGACATGACCTACGAGCAGTACTTC
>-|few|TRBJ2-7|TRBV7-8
CASSLGGTDYEQYF
TGTGCCAGCAGCTTGGGCGGGACCGACTACGAGCAGTACTTC
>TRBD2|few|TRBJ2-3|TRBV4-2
CASSQVVLAGGPGTDTQYF
TGTGCCAGCAGCCAAGTTGTATTAGCGGGAGGGCCGGGCACAGATACGCAGTATTTT
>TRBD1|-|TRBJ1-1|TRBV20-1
CSARVGQGSTEAFF
TGCAGTGCTAGAGTGGGACAGGGGTCCACTGAAGCTTTCTTT
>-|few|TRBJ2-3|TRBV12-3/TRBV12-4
CASSPKSTQYF
TGTGCCAGCAGCCCTAAGTCGACGCAGTATTTT
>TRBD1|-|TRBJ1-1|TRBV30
CAWSATGQNTEAFF
TGTGCCTGGAGTGCGACAGGGCAGAACACTGAAGCTTTCTTT
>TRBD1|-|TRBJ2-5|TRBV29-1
CSLIPGTAAQETQYF
TGCAGCTTAATCCCAGGGACAGCGGCTCAAGAGACCCAGTACTTC
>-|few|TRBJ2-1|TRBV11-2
CASSPRRTPPPYNEQFF
TGTGCCAGCAGCCCCAGACGGACGCCACCGCCCTACAATGAGCAGTTCTTC
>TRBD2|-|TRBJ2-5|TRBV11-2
CASRPELAGQETQYF
TGTGCCAGCAGGCCAGAACTAGCGGGCCAAGAGACCCAGTACTTC
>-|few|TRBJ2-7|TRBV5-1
CASSLGRVGYEQYF
TGCGCCAGCAGCTTGGGCAGGGTGGGCTACGAGCAGTACTTC
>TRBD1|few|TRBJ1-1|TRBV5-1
CASSKDRSSGTEAFF
TGCGCCAGCAGCAAGGACAGGTCATCGGGCACTGAAGCTTTCTTT
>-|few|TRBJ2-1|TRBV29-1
CSVEAVAAEQFF
TGCAGCGTTGAAGCCGTAGCCGCTGAGCAGTTCTTC
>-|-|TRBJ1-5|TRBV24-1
CATMDGPHQPQHF
TGTGCCACCATGGACGGACCCCATCAGCCCCAGCATTTT
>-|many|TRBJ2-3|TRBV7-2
CASSLAWSTDTQYF
TGTGCCAGCAGCTTAGCGTGGAGCACAGATACGCAGTATTTT
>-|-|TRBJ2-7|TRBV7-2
CASSLAGESYEQYF
TGTGCCAGCAGCTTAGCCGGGGAAAGCTACGAGCAGTACTTC
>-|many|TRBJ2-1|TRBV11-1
CASSWGLAGGEQFF
TGTGCCAGCAGCTGGGGACTCGCCGGTGGTGAGCAGTTCTTC
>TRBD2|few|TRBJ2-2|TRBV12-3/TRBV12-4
CASSQGLAKLPGELFF
TGTGCCAGCAGTCAGGGACTAGCTAAACTCCCCGGGGAGCTGTTTTTT
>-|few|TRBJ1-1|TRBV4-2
CASSQEGGIDTEAFF
TGTGCCAGCAGCCAAGAGGGGGGGATAGACACTGAAGCTTTCTTT
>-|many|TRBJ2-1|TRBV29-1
CSVVPSDSYNEQFF
TGCAGCGTTGTCCCTAGCGACTCCTACAATGAGCAGTTCTTC
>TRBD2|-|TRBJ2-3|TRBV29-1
CSVDLAGGTDTQYF
TGCAGCGTTGATTTAGCGGGGGGCACAGATACGCAGTATTTT
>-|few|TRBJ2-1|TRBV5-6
CASSLQGFSDLEQFF
TGTGCCAGCAGCTTGCAGGGTTTTTCTGACCTTGAGCAGTTCTTC
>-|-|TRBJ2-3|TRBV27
CASKIGAGTDTQYF
TGTGCCAGCAAGATAGGGGCTGGCACAGATACGCAGTATTTT
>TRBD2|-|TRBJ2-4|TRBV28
CASSPSRSGSYIQYF
TGTGCCAGCAGCCCCAGTCGGAGCGGGAGTTACATTCAGTACTTC
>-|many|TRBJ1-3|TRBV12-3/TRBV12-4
CASSRSGAGNTIYF
TGTGCCAGCAGCCGGTCGGGGGCAGGAAACACCATATATTTT
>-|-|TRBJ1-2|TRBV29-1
CSVELLVGYGYTF
TGCAGCGTTGAACTCCTCGTAGGGTATGGCTACACCTTC
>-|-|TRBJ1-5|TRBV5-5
CASAEGLSVPQPQHF
TGTGCCAGCGCAGAAGGATTGAGCGTTCCTCAGCCCCAGCATTTT
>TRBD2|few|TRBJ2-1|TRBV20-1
CSARDFTSGAGEQFF
TGCAGTGCTAGAGATTTTACTAGCGGGGCCGGTGAGCAGTTCTTC
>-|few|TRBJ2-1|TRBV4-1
CASSLRTPYSEQFF
TGCGCCAGCAGCCTACGGACACCTTACAGTGAGCAGTTCTTC
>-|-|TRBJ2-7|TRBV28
CASSLLFYEQYF
TGTGCCAGCAGTTTACTGTTCTACGAGCAGTACTTC
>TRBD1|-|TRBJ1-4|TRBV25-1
CASTSDRGFAEKLFF
TGTGCCAGCACCTCAGACAGGGGCTTCGCTGAAAAACTGTTTTTT
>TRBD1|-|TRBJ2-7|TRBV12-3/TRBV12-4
CASKDRTYEQYF
TGTGCCAGCAAGGACAGGACCTACGAGCAGTACTTC
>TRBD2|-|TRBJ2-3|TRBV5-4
CASSLDGTSGGPRGIDTQYF
TGTGCCAGCAGCTTGGACGGGACTAGCGGGGGACCGAGGGGTATAGATACGCAGTATTTT
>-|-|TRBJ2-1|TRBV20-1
CSVLGLSSYNEQFF
TGCAGCGTGCTGGGCCTTAGCTCCTACAATGAGCAGTTCTTC
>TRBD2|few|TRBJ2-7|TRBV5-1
CASSPLERGSSYEQYF
TGCGCCAGCAGCCCCCTCGAGCGGGGGAGCTCCTACGAGCAGTACTTC
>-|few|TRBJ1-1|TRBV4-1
CASSQSNDRILKNTEAFF
TGCGCCAGCAGCCAATCTAACGACAGGATTCTGAAGAACACTGAAGCTTTCTTT